The sequence of this T cell receptor beta chain was determined in a study of control samples from healthy donors and cancer patients. The table came from immunoSEQ multiplex PCR; TCRdb's copy has only in-frame clones and leaves some out. The profile shows about 220,000 clones, 85% to 95% of them singletons. Looked up from germline, CDR1 is SGDLS and CDR2 is YYNGEE. The CDR3 is made up of 15 amino acids. Trimming shortened V by 0 bases and J by 0 bases, and 10 bases separated the two germline ends. The chain carries TRBV9 and TRBJ2-7, with D perhaps given as TRBD1 or TRBD2 (5 bases each). The receptor was derived from a man aged 50 to 59 in good health. Sequencing used blood. As DNA, the CDR3 is TGTGCCAGCAGCGTAGCGTGGGGGAGCTCCTACGAGCAGTACTTC. Its translation is CASSVAWGSSYEQYF. Complete variable domain (other parts from reference TRBV9 and TRBJ2-7): DSGVTQTPKHLITATGQRVTLRCSPRSGDLSVYWYQQSLDQGLQFLIQYYNGEERAKGNILERFSAQQFPDLHSELNLSSLELGDSALYFCASSVAWGSSYEQYFGPGTRLTVT.